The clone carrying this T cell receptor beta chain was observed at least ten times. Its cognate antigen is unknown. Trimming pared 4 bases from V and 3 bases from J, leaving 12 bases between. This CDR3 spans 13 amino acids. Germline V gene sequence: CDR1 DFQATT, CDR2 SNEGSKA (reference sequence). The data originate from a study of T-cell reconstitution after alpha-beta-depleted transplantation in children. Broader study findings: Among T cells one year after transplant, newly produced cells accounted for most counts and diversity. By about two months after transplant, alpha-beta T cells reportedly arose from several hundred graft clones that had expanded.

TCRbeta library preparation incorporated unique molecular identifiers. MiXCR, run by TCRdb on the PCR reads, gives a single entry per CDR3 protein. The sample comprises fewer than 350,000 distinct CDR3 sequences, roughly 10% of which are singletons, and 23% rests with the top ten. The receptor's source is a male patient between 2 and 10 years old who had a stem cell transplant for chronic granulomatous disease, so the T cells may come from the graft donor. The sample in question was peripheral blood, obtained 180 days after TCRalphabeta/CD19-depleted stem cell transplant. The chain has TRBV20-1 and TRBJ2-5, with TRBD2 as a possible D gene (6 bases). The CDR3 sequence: CSAIAEIKETQYF. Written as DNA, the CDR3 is TGCAGTGCTATAGCGGAAATTAAAGAGACCCAGTACTTC.